A selection of T cell receptor beta chains follows, all from one sample in a study of T cell repertoires in ileal Crohn's disease. This table comes from immunoSEQ multiplex PCR, and its TCRdb copy is limited to in-frame clones, with some not included. The data contain approximately 15,000 clones, more than 75% of them seen just once; the ten biggest clones take up 4% to 5%. The source material was ileal tissue. These receptors were taken from an adult with Crohn's disease. The CDR3 runs from the conserved cysteine through the conserved F or W. Rows give clone size only sometimes, using once, few, many, or a class for an expanded clone.

V	size	CDR3
TRBV9	.	CASSETGGAFNEQFF
TRBV10-3	.	CAISDENEQYF
TRBV6-4	.	CASSHRADTGELFF
TRBV5-1	.	CASSLSSGGDYNEQFF
TRBV5-4	.	CASSLATPNTEAFF
TRBV18	.	CASSAGQGIEKLFF
TRBV5-5	.	CASSSRQGGTEAFF
TRBV29-1	.	CSVGTRGNTEAFF
TRBV5-6	few	CATSRTGVSGGYTF
TRBV2	.	CASSRDSTPSYNEQFF
TRBV11-2	.	CASWAGEALTGELFF
TRBV2	.	CASSRETEAFF
TRBV10-3	.	CAISENSGGYNEQFF
TRBV5-4	.	CASSFGGTGQPQHF
TRBV6-5	few	CASSYLTGGRNEQFF
TRBV5-1	.	CASSLGQKETQYF
TRBV7-8	.	CASSARQGGGQPQHF
TRBV4-1	few	CASSHPFASGEGNEQFF
TRBV6-4	.	CASSDVATTKQFF
TRBV7-6	.	CASSFARGRGETQYF
TRBV6-6	.	CASRGTGSYNEQFF
TRBV5-6	.	CASSILAGGPWETQYF
TRBV25-1	few	CASSESGVSLNSPLHF
TRBV7-9	.	CASSATQDPYEQYF
TRBV6-6	.	CASSQTSGVGYTF
TRBV5-1	.	CASLPAGPFNEKLFF
TRBV6-5	once	CASSYSFQTDTQYF
TRBV5-1	.	CASSVTSGRNTGELFF
TRBV5-1	.	CASSGAGSGTKPDTQYF
TRBV6-5	.	CASSRGQEVLNTIYF
TRBV6-5	.	CASIGAVEAFF
TRBV13	once	CASSLSGTSGFNEQFF
TRBV11-3	once	CASSSRGNTEAFF
TRBV5-6	few	CASSFGPETEPINGELFF
TRBV2	.	CASSERTDNEKLFF
TRBV5-4	.	CASSSTQRTTRHEQYF
TRBV6-5	.	CASRPTGSWGEQYF
TRBV5-4	.	CASSPGQTLYEQYF
TRBV9	.	CASSPGAGGETEAFF
TRBV7-9	.	CASNRGDTGELFF
TRBV7-6	.	CASSSRGAAVPYNEQFF
TRBV29-1	.	CSVERRDTSYGYTF
TRBV7-3	.	CASSPTPLMAAGELFF
TRBV2	.	CASRARLAGGTDTQYF
TRBV18	few	CASSSAFNQPQHF
TRBV10-3	.	CAIMGANYGYTF
TRBV27	few	CASSLSRWETQYF
TRBV27	.	CASSPPGETGELFF
TRBV6-6	once	CASGQATGEKLFF
TRBV6-5	large	CASSRDSMNTEAFF
TRBV2	.	CASLTTVRSGELFF
TRBV28	once	CASSLGAEKGIQYF
TRBV2	.	CASSLLAGGSDTQYF
TRBV6-6	.	CASHQSSYNEQFF
TRBV4-2	.	CASSQDSTNTEAFF
TRBV7-2	.	CASSLEAQVAREQYF
TRBV4-2	medium-sized	CASSQVLQGSYNEQFF
TRBV19	.	CASSIDHLGTGWSGELFF
TRBV11-2	few	CASSLEGGSGWALMNTEAFF
TRBV4-1	medium-sized	CASSLVDDSTDTQYF